This T cell receptor (beta chain) originates from a study of blood T cell repertoires in COVID-19. At the level of the study: Sources were T cells, B-cell-depleted T cells, or PBMCs; the material itself was cDNA or gDNA.

Clinical history as reported by participants underpinned cohort assignment. The study counted Cohort 3 donors as recovered given two negative PCRs, clearance, or symptom resolution. Per the study methods: Cell counts per sample came from amplifying reference gene primers. TCRdb keeps only in-frame clones here, not all; method: immunoSEQ multiplex PCR. Clonal size and the V and J genes are those of that table, whereas D and trimming came from the DNA. The sample holds 200,000 or so clones; about 80% are singletons and the top ten take approximately 7.9%. CDR1 is LGHNA, CDR2 YNFKEQ, per germline. The CDR3 contains 16 residues. V lost 0 bases to trimming and J lost 3 bases, with 14 bases between them.

V usage is TRBV4-2 and J usage is TRBJ1-1; D is possibly TRBD1 (5 bases). The sample was PBMCs or T cells enriched from blood (not recorded which). The receptor was isolated from a man in his forties who had recovered from COVID-19. The CDR3 DNA is TGTGCCAGCAGCCAAGATCGACGCAGGGATGACACTGAAGCTTTCTTT. This sequence encodes CASSQDRRRDDTEAFF.